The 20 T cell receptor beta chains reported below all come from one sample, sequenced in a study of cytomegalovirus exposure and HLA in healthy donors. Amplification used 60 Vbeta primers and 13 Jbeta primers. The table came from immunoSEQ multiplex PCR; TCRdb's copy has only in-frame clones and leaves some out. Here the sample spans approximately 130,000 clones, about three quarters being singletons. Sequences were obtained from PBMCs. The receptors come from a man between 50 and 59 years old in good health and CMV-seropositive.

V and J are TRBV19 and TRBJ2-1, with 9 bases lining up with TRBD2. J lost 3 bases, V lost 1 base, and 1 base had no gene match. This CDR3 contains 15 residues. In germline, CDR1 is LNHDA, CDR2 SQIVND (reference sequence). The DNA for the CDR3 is TGTGCCAGTAGTATAGGGCGGGGGGGCTACAATGAGCAGTTCTTC. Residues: CASSIGRGGYNEQFF.

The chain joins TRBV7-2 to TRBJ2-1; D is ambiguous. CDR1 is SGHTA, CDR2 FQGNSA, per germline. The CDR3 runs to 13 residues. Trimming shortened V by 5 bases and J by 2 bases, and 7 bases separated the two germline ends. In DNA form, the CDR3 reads TGTGCCAGCAGCCCCAAGCCCTACAATGAGCAGTTCTTC. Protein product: CASSPKPYNEQFF.

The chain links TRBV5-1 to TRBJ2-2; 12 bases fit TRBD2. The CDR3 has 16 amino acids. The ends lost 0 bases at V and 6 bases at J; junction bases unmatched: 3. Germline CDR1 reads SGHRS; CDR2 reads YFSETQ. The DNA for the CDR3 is TGCGCCAGCAGCTTGGGACTAGCGGGAGTAGCCGGGGAGCTGTTTTTT. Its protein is CASSLGLAGVAGELFF.

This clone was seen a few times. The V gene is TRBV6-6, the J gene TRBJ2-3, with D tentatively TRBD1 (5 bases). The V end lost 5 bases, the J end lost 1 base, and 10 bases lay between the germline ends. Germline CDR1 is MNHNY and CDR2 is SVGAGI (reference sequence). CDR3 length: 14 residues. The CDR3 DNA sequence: TGTGCCAGCAGTGATGTGGGGCGCACAGATACGCAGTATTTT. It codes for CASSDVGRTDTQYF.

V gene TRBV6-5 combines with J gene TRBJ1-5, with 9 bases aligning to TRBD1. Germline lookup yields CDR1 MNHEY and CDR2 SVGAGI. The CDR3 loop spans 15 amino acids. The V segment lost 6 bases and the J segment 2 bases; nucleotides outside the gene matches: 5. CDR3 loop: CASRGTGSGNQPQHF. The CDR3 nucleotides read TGTGCCAGCAGGGGGACAGGGTCCGGCAATCAGCCCCAGCATTTT.

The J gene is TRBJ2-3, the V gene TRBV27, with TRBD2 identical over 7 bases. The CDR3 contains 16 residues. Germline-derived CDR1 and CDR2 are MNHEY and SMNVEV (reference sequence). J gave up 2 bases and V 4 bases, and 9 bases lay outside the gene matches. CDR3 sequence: CASSSFGAGFTDTQYF. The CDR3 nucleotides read TGTGCCAGCAGTTCTTTTGGAGCGGGGTTCACAGATACGCAGTATTTT.

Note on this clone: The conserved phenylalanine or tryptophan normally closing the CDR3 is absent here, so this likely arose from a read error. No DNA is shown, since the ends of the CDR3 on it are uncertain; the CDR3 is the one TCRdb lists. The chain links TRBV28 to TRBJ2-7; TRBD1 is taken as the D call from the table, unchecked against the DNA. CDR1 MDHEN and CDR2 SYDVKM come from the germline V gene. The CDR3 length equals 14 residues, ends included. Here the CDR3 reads CASSLSGGQGAFWL.

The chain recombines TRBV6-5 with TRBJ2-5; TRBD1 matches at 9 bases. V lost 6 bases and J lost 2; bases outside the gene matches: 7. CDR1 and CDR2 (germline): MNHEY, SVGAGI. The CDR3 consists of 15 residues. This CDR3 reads CASRTSGTGQETQYF. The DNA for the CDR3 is TGTGCCAGCAGAACTTCCGGGACAGGGCAAGAGACCCAGTACTTC.

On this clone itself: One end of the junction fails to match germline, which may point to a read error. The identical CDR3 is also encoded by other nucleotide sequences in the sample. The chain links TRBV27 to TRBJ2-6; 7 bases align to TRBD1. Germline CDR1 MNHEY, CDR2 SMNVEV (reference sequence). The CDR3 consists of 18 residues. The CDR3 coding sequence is TGTGCCAGCAGTAAAGACAGGGTATGGGGGTCTGGAGCCAACGTCCTGACTTTC. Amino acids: CASSKDRVWGSGANVLTF.

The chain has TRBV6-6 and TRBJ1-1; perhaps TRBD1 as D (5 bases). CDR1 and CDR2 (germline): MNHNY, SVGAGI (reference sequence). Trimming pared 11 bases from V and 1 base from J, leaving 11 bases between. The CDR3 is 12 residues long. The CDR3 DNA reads TGTGCCTCGGGTACAGGGAACACTGAAGCTTTCTTT. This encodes CASGTGNTEAFF.

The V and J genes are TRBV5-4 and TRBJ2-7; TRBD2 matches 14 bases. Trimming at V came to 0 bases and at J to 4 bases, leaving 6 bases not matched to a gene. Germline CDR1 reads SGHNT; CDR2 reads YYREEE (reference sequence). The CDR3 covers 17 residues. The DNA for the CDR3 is TGTGCCAGCAGCTTGGAGGCGAGGACTAGCGGGGGGTACGAGCAGTACTTC. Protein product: CASSLEARTSGGYEQYF.

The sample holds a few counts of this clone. This CDR3 reads CASSRQAPYNSPLHF. The CDR3 coding sequence is TGTGCCAGCAGTCGACAGGCCCCCTATAATTCACCCCTCCACTTT. The V and J genes are TRBV2 and TRBJ1-6, with D possibly TRBD1 on 6 matching bases. Trimming took off 5 bases at V and 2 bases at J, with 10 bases between the two ends. The CDR3 is 15 amino acids. Germline CDR1 SNHLY, CDR2 FYNNEI.

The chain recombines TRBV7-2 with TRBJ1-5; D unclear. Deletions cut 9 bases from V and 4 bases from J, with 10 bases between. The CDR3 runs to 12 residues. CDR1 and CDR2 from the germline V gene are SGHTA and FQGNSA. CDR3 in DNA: TGTGCCAGTGGGAGTGGGAATCAGCCCCAGCATTTT. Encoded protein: CASGSGNQPQHF.

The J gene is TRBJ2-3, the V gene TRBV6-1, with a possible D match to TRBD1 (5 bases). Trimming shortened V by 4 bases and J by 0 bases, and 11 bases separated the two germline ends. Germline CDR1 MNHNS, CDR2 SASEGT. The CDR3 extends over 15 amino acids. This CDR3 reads CASSGHGASTDTQYF. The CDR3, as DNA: TGTGCCAGCAGTGGGCATGGGGCGAGCACAGATACGCAGTATTTT.

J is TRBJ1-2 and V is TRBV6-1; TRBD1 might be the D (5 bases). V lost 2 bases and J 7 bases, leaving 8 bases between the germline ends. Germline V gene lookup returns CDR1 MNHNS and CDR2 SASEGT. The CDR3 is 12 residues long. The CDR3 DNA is TGTGCCAGCAGTGAATACGGGGGTGGCTACACCTTC. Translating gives CASSEYGGGYTF.

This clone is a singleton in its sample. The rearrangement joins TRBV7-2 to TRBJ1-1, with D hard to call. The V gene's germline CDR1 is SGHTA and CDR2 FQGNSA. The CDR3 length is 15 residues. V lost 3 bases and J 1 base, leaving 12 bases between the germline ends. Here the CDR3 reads CASSLVAGKNTEAFF. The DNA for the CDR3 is TGTGCCAGCAGCTTGGTAGCGGGGAAGAACACTGAAGCTTTCTTT.

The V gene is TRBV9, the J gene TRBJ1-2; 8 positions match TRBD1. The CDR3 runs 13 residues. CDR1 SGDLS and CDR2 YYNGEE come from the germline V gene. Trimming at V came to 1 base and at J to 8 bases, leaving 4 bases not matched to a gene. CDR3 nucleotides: TGTGCCAGCAGCGTACCGACAGGGGAGGGCTACACCTTC. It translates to CASSVPTGEGYTF.

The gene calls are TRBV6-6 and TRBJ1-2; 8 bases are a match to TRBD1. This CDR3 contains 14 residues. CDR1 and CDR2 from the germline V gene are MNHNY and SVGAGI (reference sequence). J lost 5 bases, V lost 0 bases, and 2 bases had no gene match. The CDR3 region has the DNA TGTGCCAGCAGTTACTCGACAGGGGAGTATGGCTACACCTTC. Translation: CASSYSTGEYGYTF.

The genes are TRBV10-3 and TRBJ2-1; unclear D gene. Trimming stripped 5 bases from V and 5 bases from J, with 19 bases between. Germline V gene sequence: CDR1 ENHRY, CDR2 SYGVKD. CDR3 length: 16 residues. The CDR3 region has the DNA TGTGCCATCAGTCCCGGAGCAGAGCAGCTGAACAATGAGCAGTTCTTC. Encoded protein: CAISPGAEQLNNEQFF.

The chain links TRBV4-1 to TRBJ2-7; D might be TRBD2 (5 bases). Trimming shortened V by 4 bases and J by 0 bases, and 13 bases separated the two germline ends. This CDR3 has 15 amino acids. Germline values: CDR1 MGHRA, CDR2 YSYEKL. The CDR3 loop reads CASSPRAGGSYEQYF. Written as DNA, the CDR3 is TGCGCCAGCAGCCCTCGGGCAGGAGGCTCCTACGAGCAGTACTTC.